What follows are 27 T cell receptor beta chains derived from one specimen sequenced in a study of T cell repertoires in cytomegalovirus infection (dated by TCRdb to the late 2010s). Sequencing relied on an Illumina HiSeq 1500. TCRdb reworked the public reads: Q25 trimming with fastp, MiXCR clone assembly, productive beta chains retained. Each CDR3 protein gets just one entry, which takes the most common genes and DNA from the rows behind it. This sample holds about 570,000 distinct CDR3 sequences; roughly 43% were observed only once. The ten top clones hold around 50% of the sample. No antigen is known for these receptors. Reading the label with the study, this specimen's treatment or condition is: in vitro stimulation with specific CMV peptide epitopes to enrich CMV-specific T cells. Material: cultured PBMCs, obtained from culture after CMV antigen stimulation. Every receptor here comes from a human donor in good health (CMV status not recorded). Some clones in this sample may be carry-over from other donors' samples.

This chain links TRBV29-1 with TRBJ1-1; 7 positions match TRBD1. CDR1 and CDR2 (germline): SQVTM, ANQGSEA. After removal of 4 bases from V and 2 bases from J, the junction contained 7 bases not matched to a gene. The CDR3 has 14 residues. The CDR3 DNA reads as TGCAGCGTTGTATTGACAGGGCGAAACACTGAAGCTTTCTTT. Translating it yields CSVVLTGRNTEAFF. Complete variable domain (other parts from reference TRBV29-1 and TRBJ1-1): SAVISQKPSRDICQRGTSLTIQCQVDSQVTMMFWYRQQPGQSLTLIATANQGSEATYESGFVIDKFPISRPNLTFSTLTVSNMSPEDSSIYLCSVVLTGRNTEAFFGQGTRLTVV.

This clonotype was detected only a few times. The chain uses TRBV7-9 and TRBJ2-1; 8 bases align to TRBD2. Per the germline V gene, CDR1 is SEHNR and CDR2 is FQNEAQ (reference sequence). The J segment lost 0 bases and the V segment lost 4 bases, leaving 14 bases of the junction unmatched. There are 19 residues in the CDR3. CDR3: CASSSTGGAGAYSYNEQFF. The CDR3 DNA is TGTGCCAGCAGCTCGACGGGGGGAGCGGGGGCCTACTCCTACAATGAGCAGTTCTTC. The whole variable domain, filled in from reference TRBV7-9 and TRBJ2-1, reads DTGVSQNPRHKITKRGQNVTFRCDPISEHNRLYWYRQTLGQGPEFLTYFQNEAQLEKSRLLSDRFSAERPKGSFSTLEIQRTEQGDSAMYLCASSSTGGAGAYSYNEQFFGPGTRLTVL.

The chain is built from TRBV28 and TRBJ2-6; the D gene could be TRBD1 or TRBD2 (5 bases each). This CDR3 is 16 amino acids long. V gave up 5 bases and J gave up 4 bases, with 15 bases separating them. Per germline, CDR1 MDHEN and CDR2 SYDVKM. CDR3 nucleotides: TGTGCCAGCAGTCCTGGGACCGCGACAGGGGCCAACGTCCTGACTTTC. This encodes CASSPGTATGANVLTF.

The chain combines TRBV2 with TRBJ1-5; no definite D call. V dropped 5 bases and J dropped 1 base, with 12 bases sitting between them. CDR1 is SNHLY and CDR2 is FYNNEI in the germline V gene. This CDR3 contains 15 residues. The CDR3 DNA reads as TGTGCCAGCAGTTGGGAGGAGGGCAGCAATCAGCCCCAGCATTTT. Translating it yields CASSWEEGSNQPQHF.

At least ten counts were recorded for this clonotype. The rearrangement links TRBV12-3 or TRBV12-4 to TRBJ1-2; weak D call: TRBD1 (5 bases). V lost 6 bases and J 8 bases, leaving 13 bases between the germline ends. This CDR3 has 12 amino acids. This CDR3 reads CASSPGGEGYTF. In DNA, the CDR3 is TGTGCCAGCAGCCCGGGGGGGGAAGGCTACACCTTC.

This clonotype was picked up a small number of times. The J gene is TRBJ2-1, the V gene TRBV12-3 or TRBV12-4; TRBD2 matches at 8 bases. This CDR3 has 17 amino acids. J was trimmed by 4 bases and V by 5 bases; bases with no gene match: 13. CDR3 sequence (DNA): TGTGCCAGCAGTGAAATCCCGGCGGGAGGATTGTACAATGAGCAGTTCTTC. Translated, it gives CASSEIPAGGLYNEQFF.

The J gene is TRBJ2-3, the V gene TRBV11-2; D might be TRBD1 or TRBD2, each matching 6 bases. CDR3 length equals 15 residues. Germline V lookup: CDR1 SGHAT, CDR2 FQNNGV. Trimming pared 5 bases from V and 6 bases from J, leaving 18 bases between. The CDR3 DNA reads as TGTGCCAGCAGCCCACTTGGTGGGGGGCCCGATACGCAGTATTTT. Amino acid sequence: CASSPLGGGPDTQYF.

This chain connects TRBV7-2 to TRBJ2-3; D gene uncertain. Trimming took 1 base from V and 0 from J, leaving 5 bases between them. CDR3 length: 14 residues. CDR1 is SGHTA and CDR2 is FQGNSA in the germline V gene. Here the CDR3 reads CASSLVMSTDTQYF. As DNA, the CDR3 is TGTGCCAGCAGCTTAGTTATGAGCACAGATACGCAGTATTTT.

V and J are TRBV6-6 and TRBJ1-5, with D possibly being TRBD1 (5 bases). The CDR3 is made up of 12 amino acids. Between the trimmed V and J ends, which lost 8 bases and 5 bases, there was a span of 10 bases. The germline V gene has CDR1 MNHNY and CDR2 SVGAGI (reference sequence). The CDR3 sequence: CASGDRDQPQHF. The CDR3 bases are TGTGCCAGCGGCGACAGAGATCAGCCCCAGCATTTT.

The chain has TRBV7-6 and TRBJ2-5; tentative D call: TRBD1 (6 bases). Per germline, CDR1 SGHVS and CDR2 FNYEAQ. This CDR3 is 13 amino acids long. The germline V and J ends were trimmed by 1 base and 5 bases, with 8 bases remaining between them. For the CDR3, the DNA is TGTGCCAGCAGCTTAGACAGGGTGGAGACCCAGTACTTC. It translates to CASSLDRVETQYF. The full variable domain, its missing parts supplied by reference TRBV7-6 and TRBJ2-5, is GAGVSQSPRYKVTKRGQDVALRCDPISGHVSLYWYRQALGQGPEFLTYFNYEAQQDKSGLPNDRFSAERPEGSISTLTIQRTEQRDSAMYRCASSLDRVETQYFGPGTRLLVL.

DNA for the CDR3: TGTGCCAGCAGAATCGGGACAGGGGACTCGAAACTGTTTTTT. Encoded protein: CASRIGTGDSKLFF. This chain joins TRBV27 and TRBJ1-4, with TRBD1 matching 10 bases. V lost 6 bases, J lost 11 bases, and 9 bases stayed unmatched. Germline CDR1 MNHEY, CDR2 SMNVEV (reference sequence). This CDR3 comprises 14 residues.

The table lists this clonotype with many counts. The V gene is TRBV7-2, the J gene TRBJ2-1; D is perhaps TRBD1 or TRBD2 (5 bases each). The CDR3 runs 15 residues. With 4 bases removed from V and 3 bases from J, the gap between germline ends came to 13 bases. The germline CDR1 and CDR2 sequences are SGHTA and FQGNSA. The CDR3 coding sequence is TGTGCCAGCAGCTATGACTGGGGGAGCTACAATGAGCAGTTCTTC. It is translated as CASSYDWGSYNEQFF.

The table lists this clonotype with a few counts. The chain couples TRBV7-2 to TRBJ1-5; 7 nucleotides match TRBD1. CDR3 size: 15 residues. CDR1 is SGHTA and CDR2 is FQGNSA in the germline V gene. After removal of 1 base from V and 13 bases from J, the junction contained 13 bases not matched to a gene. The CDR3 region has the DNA TGTGCCAGCAGCTTAGGAGGTCCCCGACAGGGTGGGCAGCATTTT. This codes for CASSLGGPRQGGQHF.

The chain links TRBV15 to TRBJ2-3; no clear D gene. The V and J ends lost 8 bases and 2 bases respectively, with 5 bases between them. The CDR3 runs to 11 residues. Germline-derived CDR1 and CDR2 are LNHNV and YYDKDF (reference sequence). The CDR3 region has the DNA TGTGCCACCGGTCTCACAGATACGCAGTATTTT. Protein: CATGLTDTQYF.

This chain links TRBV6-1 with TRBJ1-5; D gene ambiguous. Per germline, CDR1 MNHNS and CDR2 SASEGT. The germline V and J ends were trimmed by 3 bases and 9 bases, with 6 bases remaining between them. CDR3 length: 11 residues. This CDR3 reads CASSELGPQHF. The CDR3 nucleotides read TGTGCCAGCAGTGAGCTGGGGCCCCAGCATTTT.

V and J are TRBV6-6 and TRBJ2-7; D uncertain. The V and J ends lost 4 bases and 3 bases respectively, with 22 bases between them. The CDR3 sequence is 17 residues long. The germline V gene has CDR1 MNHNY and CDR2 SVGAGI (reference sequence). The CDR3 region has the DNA TGTGCCAGCAGTTTTACTCTTGATGTGAATTACGGCTACGAGCAGTACTTC. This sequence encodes CASSFTLDVNYGYEQYF.

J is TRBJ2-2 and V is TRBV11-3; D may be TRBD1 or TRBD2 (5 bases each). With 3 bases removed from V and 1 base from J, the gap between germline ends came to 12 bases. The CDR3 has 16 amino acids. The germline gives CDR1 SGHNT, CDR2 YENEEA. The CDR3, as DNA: TGTGCCAGCAGCTTGAGGGGCGCGGGGAACACCGGGGAGCTGTTTTTT. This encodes CASSLRGAGNTGELFF. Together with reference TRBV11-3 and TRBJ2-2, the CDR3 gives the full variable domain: EAGVVQSPRYKIIEKKQPVAFWCNPISGHNTLYWYLQNLGQGPELLIRYENEEAVDDSQLPKDRFSAERLKGVDSTLKIQPAELGDSAVYLCASSLRGAGNTGELFFGEGSRLTVL.

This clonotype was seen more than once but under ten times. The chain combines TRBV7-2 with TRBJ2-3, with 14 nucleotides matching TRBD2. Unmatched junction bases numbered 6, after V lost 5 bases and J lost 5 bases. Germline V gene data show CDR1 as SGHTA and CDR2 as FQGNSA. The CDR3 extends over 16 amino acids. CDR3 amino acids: CASSPGLAGDIDTQYF. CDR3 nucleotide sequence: TGTGCCAGCAGCCCGGGACTAGCGGGGGATATAGATACGCAGTATTTT.

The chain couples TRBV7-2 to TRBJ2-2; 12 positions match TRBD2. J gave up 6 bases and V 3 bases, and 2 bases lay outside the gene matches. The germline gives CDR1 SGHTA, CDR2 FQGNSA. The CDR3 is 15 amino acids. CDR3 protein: CASSFRLAGAGELFF. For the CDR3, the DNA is TGTGCCAGCAGCTTCCGACTAGCGGGGGCCGGGGAGCTGTTTTTT. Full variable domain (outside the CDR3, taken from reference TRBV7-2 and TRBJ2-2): GAGVSQSPSNKVTEKGKDVELRCDPISGHTALYWYRQSLGQGLEFLIYFQGNSAPDKSGLPSDRFSAERTGGSVSTLTIQRTQQEDSAVYLCASSFRLAGAGELFFGEGSRLTVL.

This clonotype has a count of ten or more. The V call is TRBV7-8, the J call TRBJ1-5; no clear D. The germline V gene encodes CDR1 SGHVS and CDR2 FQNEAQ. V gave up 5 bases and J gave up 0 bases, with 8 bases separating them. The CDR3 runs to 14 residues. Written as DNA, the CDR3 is TGTGCCAGCAGCCTCTCTTCTAGCAATCAGCCCCAGCATTTT. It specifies CASSLSSSNQPQHF.

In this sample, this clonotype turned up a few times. CDR3: CASSPSRQGAAEAFF. In nucleotides, the CDR3 is TGTGCCAGCAGCCCGAGTAGACAGGGGGCGGCTGAAGCTTTCTTT. The J gene is TRBJ1-1, the V gene TRBV5-4; 10 nucleotides align to TRBD1. The CDR3 has 15 amino acids. J lost 6 bases, V lost 4 bases, and 9 bases had no gene match. Germline lookup yields CDR1 SGHNT and CDR2 YYREEE (reference sequence).

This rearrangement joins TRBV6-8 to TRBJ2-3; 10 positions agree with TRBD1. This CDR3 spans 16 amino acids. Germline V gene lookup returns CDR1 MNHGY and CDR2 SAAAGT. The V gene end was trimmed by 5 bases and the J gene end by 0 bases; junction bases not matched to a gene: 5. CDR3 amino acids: CASSAPGQGSTDTQYF. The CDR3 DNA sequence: TGTGCCAGCAGTGCACCGGGACAGGGGAGCACAGATACGCAGTATTTT.

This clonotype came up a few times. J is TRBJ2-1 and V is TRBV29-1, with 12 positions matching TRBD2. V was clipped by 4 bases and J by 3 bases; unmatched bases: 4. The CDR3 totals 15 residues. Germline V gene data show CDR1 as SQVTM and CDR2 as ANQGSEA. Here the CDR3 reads CSVGGTSGFYNEQFF. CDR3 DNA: TGCAGCGTTGGGGGGACTAGCGGGTTCTACAATGAGCAGTTCTTC.

The CDR3 here is CASSYSPDRVETQYF. In nucleotides, the CDR3 is TGTGCCAGCAGTTACTCCCCGGACAGGGTCGAGACCCAGTACTTC. The genes are TRBV6-2 or TRBV6-3 and TRBJ2-5, with 8 nucleotides matching TRBD1. V gave up 0 bases and J gave up 5 bases; unmatched junction bases: 5. The CDR3 is 15 residues long. Germline V gene lookup returns CDR1 MNHEY and CDR2 SVGEGT.

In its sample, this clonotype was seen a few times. This CDR3 reads CASTPGTSAYNEQFF. In nucleotides, the CDR3 is TGTGCCAGCACCCCCGGGACTAGCGCATACAATGAGCAGTTCTTC. This rearrangement joins TRBV6-1 to TRBJ2-1; 10 bases agree with TRBD2. V shed 7 bases, J shed 4 bases, and the junction held 7 bases outside the gene matches. The CDR3 is 15 residues long. Looked up from germline, CDR1 is MNHNS and CDR2 is SASEGT.

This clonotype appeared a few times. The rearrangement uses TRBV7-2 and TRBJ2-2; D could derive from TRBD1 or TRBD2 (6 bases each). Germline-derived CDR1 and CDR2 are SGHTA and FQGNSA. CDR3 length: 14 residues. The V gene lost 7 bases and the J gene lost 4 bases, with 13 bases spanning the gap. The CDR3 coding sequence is TGTGCCAGCACTCTCGGGGGCGTCACCGGGGAGCTGTTTTTT. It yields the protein CASTLGGVTGELFF.

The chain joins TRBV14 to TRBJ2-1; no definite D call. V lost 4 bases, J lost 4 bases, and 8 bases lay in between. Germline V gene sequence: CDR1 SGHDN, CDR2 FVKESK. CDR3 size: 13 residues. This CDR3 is CASSRQSYNEQFF. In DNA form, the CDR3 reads TGTGCCAGCAGCCGACAAAGTTACAATGAGCAGTTCTTC.